The clone carrying this T cell receptor (beta chain) was observed at least ten times. What it recognizes is unknown. This record comes from a study of T-cell memory formation after mild COVID-19. General observations from the study: Clones that shrank (day 15 to 85) were balanced CD4/CD8, whereas later expanders leaned CD4+.

V gave up 5 bases and J gave up 2 bases, with 10 bases separating them. The CDR3 length is 13 residues. Per the germline V gene, CDR1 is DFQATT and CDR2 is SNEGSKA (reference sequence). TCRdb redid the calling of the 5' RACE reads with MiXCR, one entry per CDR3 protein. The profile shows approximately 350,000 distinct CDR3 sequences, 28% of them singletons. The sample taken for sequencing was PBMCs or a T cell subset sorted from them (not recorded which). The gene calls are TRBV20-1 and TRBJ2-1; D is uncertain. The receptor was isolated from an adult woman who had mild COVID-19 (a few samples of this study predate the infection). Cell type and time point are not known. The CDR3 region has the DNA TGCAGTGCTCCAAAGCCTCCCTACAATGAGCAGTTCTTC. Protein product: CSAPKPPYNEQFF.